This TCR beta chain was profiled in a study of blood T cell repertoires in COVID-19. Method: immunoSEQ multiplex PCR; TCRdb's copy keeps in-frame clones and lacks some. The sample yields 95,000 to 100,000 clones, about 90% seen once. In germline, CDR1 is SNHLY, CDR2 FYNNEI. CDR3 length equals 15 residues. Losses at the gene ends were 7 bases for V and 4 bases for J; bases not matched to a gene: 10. The chain employs TRBV2 and TRBJ1-2; TRBD1 matches at 9 bases. Specimen: peripheral blood. The source of this sequence is a man aged 45-60 years with acute or convalescent COVID-19. CDR3 bases: TGTGCCAGCATGGGACGACAGGGGGTCATCTATGGCTACACCTTC. Its translation: CASMGRQGVIYGYTF. The entire variable domain, with the rest obtained from reference TRBV2 and TRBJ1-2, is as follows: EPEVTQTPSHQVTQMGQEVILRCVPISNHLYFYWYRQILGQKVEFLVSFYNNEISEKSEIFDDQFSVERPDGSNFTLKIRSTKLEDSAMYFCASMGRQGVIYGYTFGSGTRLTVV.